The sequence of this TCR beta chain was determined in a study of T cells after yellow fever vaccination. This clonotype was recorded a few times. This CDR3 spans 20 amino acids. A single record per CDR3 protein comes from TCRdb applying MiXCR to the 5' RACE reads. The sample includes under 600,000 distinct CDR3 sequences, 13% of them seen just once. The chain is built from TRBV21-1 and TRBJ2-2; the table's TRBD1 call for D was not verified on the DNA. TRBV21-1 has pseudogene status. This clonotype was obtained from a man aged 30-40 years who received the YFV17D yellow fever vaccine. The source material was PBMCs, sampled on the day of the yellow fever booster vaccination. The CDR3 DNA is TGTGCCAGCAGCAAGAAGGGGCCAGGGGCCGAAAGTAGCCGCACCGGGGAGCTGTTTTTT. Translation: CASSKKGPGAESSRTGELFF.